This TCR beta chain was obtained from a study of metastatic and nonmetastatic thyroid tumors. Overall study results and limits: Significantly greater TCR beta diversity was reportedly found in malignant thyroid tumors than in benign nodules (in blood and tumor).

Looked up from germline, CDR1 is SGHTA and CDR2 is FQGNSA. The CDR3 is 14 amino acids. V shed 3 bases and J 9 bases; nucleotides not matched to a gene: 11. Ten or more counts support this clone. The antigen remains undetermined. TCRdb reprocessed the PCR reads using MiXCR. Among around 26,000 clones listed, around 20% were seen once. Every patient underwent thyroid surgery untreated. Source material: blood. V gene TRBV7-2 combines with J gene TRBJ2-7, with 7 bases fitting TRBD2. This clonotype was sampled from a female donor with papillary thyroid cancer or a benign thyroid nodule (not recorded which). Some clones in this sample may be carry-over from other donors' samples. CDR3 DNA sequence: TGTGCCAGCAGCTTTGGCAGCGGGGAGGGAGGGCAGTACTTC. This encodes CASSFGSGEGGQYF.